The 15 T cell receptor beta chains presented below share a single source sample, sequenced in a study of blood T cell repertoires in COVID-19 (dated by TCRdb to 2020 to 2021). The library relied on the immunoSEQ multiplex PCR assay. TCRdb obtained this table from immuneACCESS and retained in-frame rearrangements with V and J assigned. These tables miss some clones; where compared with another copy, unresolved V genes account for less than half of the shortfall, and the remainder is unexplained. The sample has about 39,000 clones on record, approximately 87% of them singletons. Of the sample, more than 20% is held by the ten largest clones. The sequenced sample was peripheral blood. Receptor source: a middle-aged man with active or convalescent COVID-19.

The chain recombines TRBV28 with TRBJ1-2; TRBD1 might be the D (5 bases). The CDR3 totals 12 residues. Per germline, CDR1 MDHEN and CDR2 SYDVKM. The V end lost 3 bases, the J end lost 4 bases, and 6 bases lay between the germline ends. This CDR3 is CASSFGAYGYTF. In DNA, the CDR3 is TGTGCCAGCAGTTTTGGGGCCTATGGCTACACCTTC.

This sequence joins TRBV15 and TRBJ2-7; 11 bases line up with TRBD2. The CDR3 totals 14 residues. CDR1 is LNHNV, CDR2 YYDKDF, per germline (reference sequence). V lost 3 bases and J lost 5; bases outside the gene matches: 3. The CDR3 here is CATSSTSGRNEQYF. The CDR3 coding sequence is TGTGCCACCAGCAGTACTAGCGGGAGAAACGAGCAGTACTTC.

The CDR3 DNA reads TGTGCCACCAGTGACCGAGGACAGGGCGGGGGAACAGATACGCAGTATTTT. Amino acid sequence: CATSDRGQGGGTDTQYF. The chain employs TRBV24-1 and TRBJ2-3; maybe TRBD1 (8 bases). Germline CDR1 reads KGHDR; CDR2 reads SFDVKD. The CDR3 contains 17 residues. The V gene lost 4 bases and the J gene lost 3 bases, with 19 bases spanning the gap.

The chain joins TRBV2 to TRBJ2-2; D might be TRBD1 (6 bases). V dropped 4 bases and J dropped 4 bases, with 10 bases sitting between them. The CDR3 spans 14 residues. The germline CDR1 and CDR2 sequences are SNHLY and FYNNEI. The CDR3 coding sequence is TGTGCCAGCAGTGGGGGACACCTCACCGGGGAGCTGTTTTTT. The encoded protein is CASSGGHLTGELFF.

The chain links TRBV9 to TRBJ1-5; D may be TRBD1 (5 bases). This CDR3 comprises 16 residues. CDR1 and CDR2 (germline): SGDLS, YYNGEE. Trimming removed 4 bases at V and 7 bases at J, with 21 bases between. Written as DNA, the CDR3 is TGTGCCAGCAGCTCCCATCCCGGGGACGGGAGGCAGCCCCAGCATTTT. As protein: CASSSHPGDGRQPQHF.

V and J are TRBV9 and TRBJ1-3; D is possibly TRBD1 (5 bases). Trimming removed 0 bases from V and 0 bases from J, with 10 bases in between. The CDR3 has 16 residues. Germline values: CDR1 SGDLS, CDR2 YYNGEE. The CDR3 DNA reads TGTGCCAGCAGCGTAGAGGCAGGGTCCTCTGGAAACACCATATATTTT. It encodes CASSVEAGSSGNTIYF. The entire variable domain, with the rest obtained from reference TRBV9 and TRBJ1-3, is as follows: DSGVTQTPKHLITATGQRVTLRCSPRSGDLSVYWYQQSLDQGLQFLIQYYNGEERAKGNILERFSAQQFPDLHSELNLSSLELGDSALYFCASSVEAGSSGNTIYFGEGSWLTVV.

The chain links TRBV7-9 to TRBJ2-5, with D tentatively TRBD2 (5 bases). The CDR3 consists of 15 residues. V lost 5 bases and J lost 1, with 14 bases in between. Germline lookup yields CDR1 SEHNR and CDR2 FQNEAQ (reference sequence). The chain's CDR3 is CASSDRGSAQETQYF. The CDR3 DNA sequence: TGTGCCAGCAGCGACCGAGGTAGCGCCCAAGAGACCCAGTACTTC.

CDR3 protein: CASSSRNSPLHF. CDR3 DNA sequence: TGTGCCAGCAGTTCCAGGAATTCACCCCTCCACTTT. V gene TRBV6-5 combines with J gene TRBJ1-6; D not certain. V was trimmed by 4 bases and J by 7 bases, leaving 5 bases between them. This CDR3 comprises 12 residues. The germline V gene has CDR1 MNHEY and CDR2 SVGAGI.

This clone was recorded once. V usage is TRBV7-8 and J usage is TRBJ1-2, with a weak D call TRBD1 (6 bases). The CDR3 loop spans 16 amino acids. In germline, CDR1 is SGHVS, CDR2 FQNEAQ. The V end lost 4 bases, the J end lost 5 bases, and 20 bases lay between the germline ends. The CDR3 DNA follows: TGTGCCAGCAGCTCCCCCAGGGGAGGGGGGGTTTATGGCTACACCTTC. Translated: CASSSPRGGGVYGYTF.

The chain has TRBV6-5 and TRBJ1-2; 7 nucleotides line up with TRBD1. The CDR3 loop spans 14 amino acids. With V trimmed by 2 bases and J by 3 bases, 3 bases remained unmatched. Germline V gene sequence: CDR1 MNHEY, CDR2 SVGAGI. The CDR3 here is CASSYGDSYYGYTF. The CDR3 DNA is TGTGCCAGCAGTTACGGGGACAGCTACTATGGCTACACCTTC.

The rearrangement uses TRBV5-8 and TRBJ2-1, with TRBD2 identical over 11 bases. The CDR3 has 15 residues. Germline V gives CDR1 SGHTS, CDR2 YDEGEE. V shed 4 bases and J 6 bases; nucleotides not matched to a gene: 6. The CDR3 region is CASSDTGTSGNEQFF. The CDR3 DNA is TGTGCCAGCAGCGACACCGGGACTAGCGGCAATGAGCAGTTCTTC.

This chain joins TRBV9 and TRBJ2-5; D is possibly TRBD1 (6 bases). The germline V gene encodes CDR1 SGDLS and CDR2 YYNGEE. The CDR3 is 15 amino acids. V lost 0 bases and J lost 4, with 13 bases in between. CDR3 protein: CASSVAPQGGETQYF. The CDR3 DNA sequence: TGTGCCAGCAGCGTAGCACCACAGGGTGGAGAGACCCAGTACTTC.

The chain links TRBV7-3 to TRBJ1-2, with D unresolved. V was clipped by 3 bases and J by 2 bases, with 13 bases between them. The CDR3 consists of 15 residues. Germline CDR1 SGHTA, CDR2 FQGTGA. In DNA form, the CDR3 reads TGTGCCAGCAGCTTGTTCGGTAGAGGGAACTATGGCTACACCTTC. It specifies CASSLFGRGNYGYTF.

J is TRBJ2-1 and V is TRBV10-1; weak D call: TRBD1 (6 bases). Trimming removed 5 bases at V and 0 bases at J, with 8 bases between. This CDR3 has 14 amino acids. Germline V gene data show CDR1 as WNHNN and CDR2 as SYGVQD (reference sequence). CDR3 region: CASSQGSSYNEQFF. As DNA, the CDR3 is TGCGCCAGCAGTCAGGGGAGCTCCTACAATGAGCAGTTCTTC.

The count of this clone is one. The rearrangement uses TRBV10-1 and TRBJ1-2; D is undetermined. The CDR3 is 12 residues long. The V end lost 3 bases, the J end lost 8 bases, and 10 bases lay between the germline ends. Germline CDR1 reads WNHNN; CDR2 reads SYGVQD (reference sequence). CDR3 sequence: CASSESRGGYTF. CDR3 DNA sequence: TGCGCCAGCAGTGAATCCAGAGGAGGCTACACCTTC.